One TCR beta chain is described in this entry. Antigen: not known. This sample is drawn from a study of T cells in Graves' hyperthyroidism and ophthalmopathy. The study's findings and limits: From stable hyperthyroidism, ophthalmopathy was separated by a 13 V-J model.

These patients, aged 18 to 65, had recently diagnosed hyperthyroidism lasting under 2 months. Trimming at V came to 3 bases and at J to 4 bases, leaving 10 bases not matched to a gene. The CDR3 is made up of 15 amino acids. CDR1 is DFQATT and CDR2 is SNEGSKA in the germline V gene (reference sequence). The investigators amplified TCR beta CDR3 regions from RNA transcripts. During a first-round RT-PCR of the TCR CDR3, the HTBI primer set was used. MiXCR, applied by TCRdb to the multiplex PCR reads, yields one record per CDR3 protein. Seen here are some 600,000 distinct CDR3 sequences, roughly 46% observed once, and the top ten hold approximately 8.2%.

V usage is TRBV20-1 and J usage is TRBJ2-7; 9 positions match TRBD2. Sequencing input: peripheral blood or thyroid tissue (not recorded which). The receptor was derived from a woman aged 18-29 years with Graves' hyperthyroidism. Here the CDR3 DNA reads TGCAGTGCTAGCGACCCGGGACTAGCATATTACGAGCAGTACTTC. This translates into CSASDPGLAYYEQYF.